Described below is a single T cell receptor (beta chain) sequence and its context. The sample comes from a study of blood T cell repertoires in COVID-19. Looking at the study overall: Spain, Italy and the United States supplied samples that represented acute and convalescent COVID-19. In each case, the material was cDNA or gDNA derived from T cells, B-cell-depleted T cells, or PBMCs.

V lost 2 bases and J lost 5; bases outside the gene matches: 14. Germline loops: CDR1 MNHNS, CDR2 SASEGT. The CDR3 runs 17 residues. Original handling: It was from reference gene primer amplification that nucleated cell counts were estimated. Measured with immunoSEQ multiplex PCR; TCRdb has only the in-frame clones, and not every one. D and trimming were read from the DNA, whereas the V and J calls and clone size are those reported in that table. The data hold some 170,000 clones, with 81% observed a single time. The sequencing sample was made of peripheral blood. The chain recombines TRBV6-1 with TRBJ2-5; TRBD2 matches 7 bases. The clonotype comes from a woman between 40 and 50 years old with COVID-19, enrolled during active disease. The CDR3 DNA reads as TGTGCCAGCAGTGAACAAGGTGGGCTGACAGCGGGGGAGACCCAGTACTTC. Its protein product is CASSEQGGLTAGETQYF.